This T cell receptor (beta chain) emerged from a study of T cell responses to AZD1222 COVID-19 vaccine. About this clone: Its antigen remains unknown.

The CDR3 is 13 amino acids. The germline gives CDR1 LGHDT, CDR2 YNNKEL (reference sequence). V lost 4 bases and J 3 bases, leaving 10 bases between the germline ends. Study-wide results and caveats: The breadth and depth of Spike-specific TCRs increased once two AZD1222 doses had been given.

Measured with immunoSEQ multiplex PCR; TCRdb has only the in-frame clones, and not every one. Seen here are approximately 130,000 clones, roughly 90% observed once, and the top ten hold more than 5.5%. The receptor's source is an adult who received the AZD1222 COVID-19 vaccine. The specimen was peripheral blood, collected 28 days after the second AZD1222 dose. This rearrangement joins TRBV3-1 (or the pseudogene TRBV3-2) to TRBJ2-7; D may be TRBD1 (6 bases). The CDR3 DNA reads as TGTGCCAGCAGCCCGACAGGAAGCTACGAGCAGTACTTC. Translation gives CASSPTGSYEQYF.